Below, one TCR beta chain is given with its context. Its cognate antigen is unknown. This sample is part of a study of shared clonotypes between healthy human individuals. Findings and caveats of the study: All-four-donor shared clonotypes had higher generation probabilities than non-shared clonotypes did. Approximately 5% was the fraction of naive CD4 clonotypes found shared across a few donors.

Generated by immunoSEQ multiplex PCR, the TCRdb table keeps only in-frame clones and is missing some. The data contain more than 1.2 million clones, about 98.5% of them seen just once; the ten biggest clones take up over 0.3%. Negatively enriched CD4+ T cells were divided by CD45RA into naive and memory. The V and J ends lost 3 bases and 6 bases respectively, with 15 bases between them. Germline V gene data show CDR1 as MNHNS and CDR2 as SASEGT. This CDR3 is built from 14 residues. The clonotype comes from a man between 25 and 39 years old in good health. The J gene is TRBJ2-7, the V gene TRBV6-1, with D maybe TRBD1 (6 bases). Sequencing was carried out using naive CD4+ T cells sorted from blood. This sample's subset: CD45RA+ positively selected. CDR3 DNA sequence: TGTGCCAGCAGTGATTGGACAGTTCAAATCGAGCAGTACTTC. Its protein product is CASSDWTVQIEQYF.